The T cell receptor (beta chain) under discussion was sequenced for a study of T cells after yellow fever vaccination. Background on the study: SMART-Seq v4 Ultra Low Input prepared libraries from low-cell fractions. Study results and limitations: Once the booster was given, most primary-vaccination clones reappeared, at more than 95% for CD4 and more than 85% for CD8. The secondary response peaked faster, at day 5 versus 15, but was weaker.

Universal primer sites and UMIs were introduced during 5'RACE template-switching synthesis of TCR cDNA. TCRdb analysed the 5' RACE reads with MiXCR anew, one entry per CDR3 protein. In the table there are approximately 250,000 distinct CDR3 sequences, 6% to 8% of which are singletons. The CDR3 runs 14 residues. V dropped 3 bases and J dropped 1 base, with 9 bases sitting between them. The germline CDR1 and CDR2 sequences are SGHTA and FQGTGA. Points on this clonotype: Its specificity is unknown.

The receptor was isolated from a man between 25 and 39 years old who received the YFV17D yellow fever vaccine. V and J are TRBV7-3 and TRBJ1-2, with D unclear. Sequenced material: CD4+ T cells sorted from PBMCs, taken on the day of the yellow fever booster vaccination. CDR3 nucleotide sequence: TGTGCCAGCAGCTTTGGACCGAATAACTATGGCTACACCTTC. This encodes CASSFGPNNYGYTF.